This T cell receptor beta chain appears in the sequencing data of a study of shared clonotypes between healthy human individuals. Study-level findings and limits: It was observed that 4% to 6% of naive CD4 clonotypes were shared across several donors. The represented genetic and exposure-history diversity was limited by the small number of donors.

The CDR3 extends over 12 amino acids. Germline CDR1 SGHDT, CDR2 YYEEEE. Trimming removed 6 bases from V and 7 bases from J, with 13 bases in between. As to this clone: Its cognate antigen is unknown.

Profiling relied on immunoSEQ multiplex PCR, and the TCRdb table lists in-frame clones only, not all of them. The table lists fewer than 100,000 clones, about two thirds of them singletons. CD45RO+ cells plus CCR7-negative CD45RA+ TemRA cells formed CD8 memory. Sequenced input: memory CD8+ T cells sorted from blood. The subset was: CD45RO+ cells pooled with CCR7-negative TemRA cells. The TCR sequence derives from a man aged 30 to 39 in good health. V gene TRBV5-6 combines with J gene TRBJ1-2; D may be TRBD1 (5 bases). CDR3 bases: TGTGCCAGCACGAACGTGGGGGGTGGCTACACCTTC. Amino acid sequence: CASTNVGGGYTF.